Presented here are 14 T cell receptor beta chains from one specimen sequenced in a study of blood T cells in healthy people across ages. Sample-barcoded 5' priming and a J-beta primer mix drove a second PCR of about 6 to 12 cycles. A single record per CDR3 protein comes from TCRdb applying MiXCR to the 5' RACE reads. The sample shows under 750,000 distinct CDR3 sequences, 47% of them seen only once. Sequencing input: blood. The source is a man at least 80 years old in good health.

The V call is TRBV20-1, the J call TRBJ1-5, with 7 positions matching TRBD1. The germline CDR1 and CDR2 sequences are DFQATT and SNEGSKA (reference sequence). V gave up 0 bases and J gave up 6 bases; unmatched junction bases: 5. The CDR3 is 14 amino acids. This CDR3 is CSARDTGDAQPQHF. CDR3 coding DNA: TGCAGTGCTAGAGATACAGGGGATGCTCAGCCCCAGCATTTT.

This clonotype has more than one count but fewer than ten. The gene calls are TRBV12-5 and TRBJ2-7; D unresolved. The V end was cut by 7 bases, the J end by 3 bases, with 1 base between. CDR3 length: 9 amino acids. Germline V gene lookup returns CDR1 LGHNT and CDR2 FRNRAP. In nucleotides, the CDR3 is TGTGCTAGTGTCTACGAGCAGTACTTC. Translation: CASVYEQYF.

This clonotype turned up a few times. The chain carries TRBV5-1 and TRBJ1-2; 8 bases are a match to TRBD1. The V gene end was trimmed by 3 bases and the J gene end by 0 bases; junction bases not matched to a gene: 4. The CDR3 extends over 15 amino acids. Germline CDR1 and CDR2: SGHRS and YFSETQ. CDR3 sequence reads: CASSSPDRANYGYTF. CDR3 nucleotides: TGCGCCAGCAGCTCGCCGGACAGGGCTAACTATGGCTACACCTTC.

The genes are TRBV5-1 and TRBJ2-3; 10 bases line up with TRBD2. The CDR3 extends over 17 amino acids. From germline, CDR1 is SGHRS and CDR2 YFSETQ. With 0 bases clipped from V and 4 bases from J, the junction kept 8 bases outside the gene matches. CDR3 loop: CASSLGTSGSSADTQYF. The DNA of the CDR3 is TGCGCCAGCAGCTTGGGGACTAGCGGTTCTAGCGCAGATACGCAGTATTTT.

The rearrangement joins TRBV7-9 to TRBJ1-1, with 8 bases identical to TRBD1. The junction had 6 bases not matched to a gene; V was cut back by 0 bases and J by 3 bases. Germline V gives CDR1 SEHNR, CDR2 FQNEAQ (reference sequence). The CDR3 runs 16 residues. This CDR3 reads CASSLARGQGYTEAFF. The CDR3 coding sequence is TGTGCCAGCAGCTTAGCAAGAGGACAGGGCTACACTGAAGCTTTCTTT.

This clonotype was detected only once. V is TRBV11-3 and J is TRBJ2-1; D ambiguous. V lost 5 bases and J 5 bases, leaving 13 bases between the germline ends. The CDR3 sequence is 14 residues long. The germline CDR1 and CDR2 sequences are SGHNT and YENEEA. The CDR3: CASSPQPTDNEQFF. The DNA for the CDR3 is TGTGCCAGCAGCCCCCAACCTACCGACAATGAGCAGTTCTTC.

This chain links TRBV5-6 with TRBJ2-3, with 7 positions matching TRBD2. The CDR3 length is 15 residues. The V gene's germline CDR1 is SGHDT and CDR2 YYEEEE. With V trimmed by 4 bases and J by 6 bases, 11 bases remained unmatched. The CDR3 nucleotides read TGTGCCAGCAGCGCCCCGGGACTCGGGAGGGATACGCAGTATTTT. Amino acid sequence: CASSAPGLGRDTQYF.

The CDR3: CAIKSGQGQEGIPNYGYTF. The CDR3 coding sequence is TGTGCCATCAAAAGCGGACAGGGACAGGAAGGGATCCCTAACTATGGCTACACCTTC. V usage is TRBV10-3 and J usage is TRBJ1-2; TRBD1 aligns across 8 bases. The CDR3 runs 19 residues. After removal of 7 bases from V and 0 bases from J, the junction contained 19 bases not matched to a gene. The germline CDR1 and CDR2 sequences are ENHRY and SYGVKD.

This clonotype was observed once. This chain connects TRBV7-9 to TRBJ2-1; D uncertain. CDR1 is SEHNR and CDR2 is FQNEAQ in the germline V gene (reference sequence). This CDR3 comprises 11 residues. V gave up 3 bases and J gave up 9 bases, with 6 bases separating them. The CDR3 is CASSFLPEQFF. CDR3 in DNA: TGTGCCAGCAGCTTCCTACCTGAGCAGTTCTTC.

This clonotype was counted many times. The chain combines TRBV6-6 with TRBJ1-4; D is unclear. V was shortened by 2 bases and J by 10 bases, with 14 bases between the two germline ends. Germline lookup yields CDR1 MNHNY and CDR2 SVGAGI (reference sequence). The CDR3 extends over 14 amino acids. As DNA, the CDR3 is TGTGCCAGCAGTTACGCGCCGGAGACTGGAAAACTGTTTTTT. Protein sequence: CASSYAPETGKLFF.

This clonotype was recorded many times. This chain connects TRBV5-1 to TRBJ2-7; perhaps D is TRBD1 or TRBD2 (5 bases each). The CDR3 runs 12 residues. Deletions cut 3 bases from V and 6 bases from J, with 10 bases between. CDR1 is SGHRS and CDR2 is YFSETQ in the germline V gene. The CDR3, as DNA: TGCGCCAGCAGCTCGGGACCTCCCGAGCAGTACTTC. Protein sequence: CASSSGPPEQYF.

This clonotype came up a few times. The rearrangement uses TRBV15 and TRBJ2-7; TRBD1 agrees at 8 bases. This CDR3 is built from 15 residues. With 1 base clipped from V and 3 bases from J, the junction kept 5 bases outside the gene matches. The germline gives CDR1 LNHNV, CDR2 YYDKDF (reference sequence). DNA of the CDR3: TGTGCCACCAGCAGAGTTGGACAGGGATACTACGAGCAGTACTTC. Translated: CATSRVGQGYYEQYF.

There are a few counts of this clonotype. The chain employs TRBV27 and TRBJ2-7, with D possibly being TRBD1 (5 bases). V was shortened by 3 bases and J by 3 bases, with 15 bases between the two germline ends. Germline V gene lookup returns CDR1 MNHEY and CDR2 SMNVEV (reference sequence). This CDR3 is built from 15 residues. The DNA of the CDR3 is TGTGCCAGCAGTTTGGGGCTTACCTACCTCTACGAGCAGTACTTC. It yields the protein CASSLGLTYLYEQYF.

The V gene is TRBV7-2, the J gene TRBJ2-2; TRBD2 aligns across 9 bases. Germline V gene sequence: CDR1 SGHTA, CDR2 FQGNSA. The V segment lost 5 bases and the J segment 0 bases; nucleotides outside the gene matches: 1. This CDR3 has 15 residues. CDR3 in DNA: TGTGCCAGCAGCCCTAGCGGGACGAACACCGGGGAGCTGTTTTTT. This sequence encodes CASSPSGTNTGELFF.